Listed here are 19 T cell receptor beta chains from one sample, sequenced in a study of T cells in women clearing cervical HPV infection. TCRdb's table, derived via immunoSEQ multiplex PCR, lists solely in-frame clones and lacks some. The sample data list approximately 16,000 clones. Sequences were obtained from blood buffy coat. These receptor sequences come from a woman aged 18-70 years with a cervical HPV16 infection that either progressed to CIN3+ or cleared (not recorded which).

Notes on this clone: Read sequence stops 3 residues before the CDR3 end, and the germline J gene provides the missing end. This chain links TRBV20-1 with TRBJ2-4; 9 nucleotides line up with TRBD1. CDR3 length equals 15 residues. Looked up from germline, CDR1 is DFQATT and CDR2 is SNEGSKA (reference sequence). The chain's CDR3 is CSARASGTGPRGQYF. Incomplete CDR3 DNA: TGCAGTGCTAGAGCATCTGGGACAGGGCCGCGGGGT.

Note on this clone: The CDR3 is cut off 3 residues early in the read; its end comes from the germline J gene. The chain employs TRBV7-3 and TRBJ1-4, with D maybe TRBD1 (6 bases). This CDR3 contains 16 residues. CDR1 is SGHTA, CDR2 FQGTGA, per germline. The sequenced CDR3 bases are TGTGCCAGCAGCTTGCAGGGGCCTTCGTATAATTCACCA. Encoded protein: CASSLQGPSYNSP. The CDR3 in its entirety is CASSLQGPSYNSPLFF.

Note on this clone: The read terminates 3 residues ahead of where the CDR3 ends, so the germline J gene completes it. The chain carries TRBV30 and TRBJ2-7, with 10 bases identical to TRBD2. The CDR3 runs 14 residues. Looked up from germline, CDR1 is GTSNPN and CDR2 is SVGIG (reference sequence). V gave up 4 bases and J gave up 4 bases; unmatched junction bases: 7. The CDR3 region is CAWKKPGLAYEQYF. CDR3 bases read: TGTGCCTGGAAGAAACCGGGACTAGCGTACGAG.

On this clone itself: The sequenced fragment ends 3 residues before the CDR3 boundary, so the rest is inferred from the germline J gene. The rearrangement links TRBV12-3 or TRBV12-4 to TRBJ2-3; TRBD2 aligns across 10 bases. The V and J ends lost 7 bases and 6 bases, in that order; junction bases with no gene match: 19. The CDR3 is made up of 18 amino acids. The CDR3 reads CASITLSIGTSASDTQYF. The sequenced CDR3 bases are TGTGCCAGCATTACCTTATCAATTGGGACTAGCGCCTCGGATACG.

Worth noting for this clone: The read terminates 3 residues before the CDR3 end, so the remaining end is supplied by the germline J gene. The rearrangement uses TRBV19 and TRBJ1-1, with D perhaps TRBD1 (5 bases). Per germline, CDR1 LNHDA and CDR2 SQIVND (reference sequence). V shed 4 bases and J shed 1 base, with 19 bases lying between them. The CDR3 is 17 amino acids. This CDR3 reads CASSTPPGRGTNTEAFF. The DNA read from the CDR3 is TGTGCCAGTAGTACTCCCCCTGGACGGGGGACGAACACTGAA.

Points on this clone: The read ends 3 residues shy of where the CDR3 ends; the end is completed using the germline J gene. V is TRBV7-3 and J is TRBJ2-3; 8 positions agree with TRBD2. Germline CDR1 is SGHTA and CDR2 is FQGTGA. V gave up 4 bases and J gave up 2 bases; unmatched junction bases: 8. The CDR3 runs to 16 residues. This CDR3 reads CASSSLAGRNTDTQYF. CDR3 DNA (partial): TGTGCCAGCAGCTCGTTAGCGGGAAGGAACACAGATACG.

As concerns this clone: The CDR3 is cut off 3 residues early in the read; its end comes from the germline J gene. The V call is TRBV18, the J call TRBJ1-2; 7 bases agree with TRBD1. The CDR3 covers 13 residues. CDR1 KGHSH and CDR2 LQKENI come from the germline V gene. The CDR3 region is CASSTTGTESYTF. The part of the CDR3 DNA that was read is TGTGCCAGCTCAACGACAGGGACCGAGAGC.

With regard to this clone: The observed sequence ends 3 residues before the CDR3 terminus, with the missing tail filled in from the germline J gene. V gene TRBV19 combines with J gene TRBJ1-1; 8 bases agree with TRBD1. Germline trimming cut 5 bases from V and 0 bases from J; bases unmatched to any gene: 11. Germline loops: CDR1 LNHDA, CDR2 SQIVND (reference sequence). There are 17 residues in the CDR3. The CDR3 sequence is CASSVKPAGQVNTEAFF. CDR3 DNA (partial): TGTGCCAGTAGTGTAAAACCCGCGGGACAGGTGAACACTGAA.

CDR3 region: CSVGGADRSSYEQYF. The part of the CDR3 DNA that was read is TGCAGCGTTGGGGGAGCCGACAGGAGCTCCTACGAG. This chain connects TRBV29-1 to TRBJ2-7, with D perhaps TRBD1 (6 bases). The CDR3 is cut off 3 residues early in the read; its end comes from the germline J gene. Germline-derived CDR1 and CDR2 are SQVTM and ANQGSEA. Deletions cut 4 bases from V and 0 bases from J, with 16 bases between. The CDR3 is 15 amino acids.

For this clone: The read comes to an end 3 residues before the CDR3 does, leaving the germline J gene to fill in the end. The chain recombines TRBV6-2 or TRBV6-3 with TRBJ2-3, with a possible D match to TRBD1 (6 bases). This CDR3 has 13 residues. The germline gives CDR1 MNHEY, CDR2 SVGEGT. The CDR3 is CASSYTGNQPQYF. The sequenced CDR3 bases are TGTGCCAGCAGTTACACAGGGAATCAGCCG.

As regards this clone: The read terminates 3 residues ahead of where the CDR3 ends, so the germline J gene completes it. The chain uses TRBV5-1 and TRBJ2-5, with TRBD2 matching 9 bases. The CDR3 loop spans 16 amino acids. Germline lookup yields CDR1 SGHRS and CDR2 YFSETQ. J gave up 2 bases and V 0 bases, and 5 bases lay outside the gene matches. The CDR3 bases that were read are TGCGCCAGCAGCTTGGAACCAGCGGGAGGACAAGAGACC. Its protein product is CASSLEPAGGQET. The CDR3 reads in full as CASSLEPAGGQETQYF.

Of note for this clone: The read ends 3 residues before the CDR3 terminus; that terminus is restored from the germline J gene. The V and J genes are TRBV7-9 and TRBJ1-5; weak D call: TRBD1 (6 bases). The V gene's germline CDR1 is SEHNR and CDR2 FQNEAQ (reference sequence). V dropped 10 bases and J dropped 5 bases, with 15 bases sitting between them. This CDR3 comprises 13 residues. CDR3 DNA, as far as it was read: TGTGCCACGGGGGGCGCGGTCGATCAGCCC. Its protein product is CATGGAVDQP. The whole CDR3 sequence reads CATGGAVDQPQHF.

Concerning this clone itself: Read data end 3 residues before the CDR3 end; the end is taken from the germline J gene. This chain joins TRBV15 and TRBJ2-1, with 12 bases that match TRBD1. The CDR3 totals 15 residues. Looked up from germline, CDR1 is LNHNV and CDR2 is YYDKDF (reference sequence). After removal of 3 bases from V and 8 bases from J, the junction contained 5 bases not matched to a gene. The CDR3 spells CATSRGQGATDEQFF. Partial CDR3 DNA: TGTGCCACCAGCAGGGGACAGGGGGCTACCGATGAG.

A remark on this clone: Read sequence stops 3 residues before the CDR3 end, and the germline J gene provides the missing end. The gene calls are TRBV7-9 and TRBJ2-5; TRBD2 agrees at 11 bases. Germline CDR1 and CDR2: SEHNR and FQNEAQ (reference sequence). This CDR3 contains 14 residues. V lost 5 bases and J lost 4; bases outside the gene matches: 3. The CDR3 DNA, read in part, is TGTGCCAGCAGCCTGGGGACTAGCGGAGAGACC. It yields the protein CASSLGTSGET. The full CDR3 protein is CASSLGTSGETQYF.

As regards this clone: The CDR3 goes on 3 residues after the read ends, and that part is filled in from the germline J gene. The genes are TRBV11-2 and TRBJ1-1; 7 bases line up with TRBD1. The germline gives CDR1 SGHAT, CDR2 FQNNGV. The CDR3 runs 12 residues. CDR3 DNA, as far as it was read: TGTGCCAGCCGGAGGGGGCCCGGGGAA. Encoded protein: CASRRGPGE. The entire CDR3 protein is CASRRGPGEAFF.

Note on this clone: The read ends 3 residues shy of where the CDR3 ends; the end is completed using the germline J gene. V usage is TRBV6-2 or TRBV6-3 and J usage is TRBJ2-5; D might be TRBD1 (5 bases). V was pared by 5 bases and J by 5 bases, with 18 bases between. This CDR3 is 15 amino acids long. Germline CDR1 MNHEY, CDR2 SVGEGT. CDR3 DNA (partial): TGTGCCAGCAGTGGTGGAACCCAGGGTTTCGAGACC. As protein: CASSGGTQGFET. The entire CDR3 protein is CASSGGTQGFETQYF.

Turning to this clone: Read coverage stops 3 residues before the CDR3 terminus; the germline J gene supplies the remainder. V is TRBV28 and J is TRBJ1-2; D is undetermined. Trimming cost V 2 bases and J 2 bases, with 9 bases left between them. The CDR3 extends over 14 amino acids. The germline CDR1 and CDR2 sequences are MDHEN and SYDVKM. The CDR3 is CASSLGSQNYGYTF. CDR3 DNA (partial): TGTGCCAGCAGTTTAGGTAGTCAAAACTATGGC.

Turning to this clone: The read ends 3 residues early relative to the CDR3; the germline J gene fills the gap. The chain uses TRBV12-3 or TRBV12-4 and TRBJ1-6; D unresolved. Trimming took off 3 bases at V and 7 bases at J, with 10 bases between the two ends. The CDR3 is 14 residues long. CDR3 region: CASSFDMGNSPLHF. CDR3 bases read: TGTGCCAGCAGTTTTGACATGGGCAATTCACCC.

In regard to this clone: The read is 3 residues too short to cover the CDR3 end, so that end is filled in from the germline J gene. V is TRBV7-8 and J is TRBJ1-6; D uncertain. The V gene's germline CDR1 is SGHVS and CDR2 FQNEAQ. V lost 5 bases to trimming and J lost 5 bases, with 13 bases between them. This CDR3 is 15 amino acids long. The CDR3 region is CASSPLQQDNSPLHF. Partial CDR3 DNA: TGTGCCAGCAGCCCTCTCCAACAAGATAATTCACCC.